Sequencing of this T cell receptor beta chain was carried out in a study of shared T cell receptors in the human thymus (dated by TCRdb to the early 2020s). Background for the entire study: The study investigated the way shared, self-reactive T-cell receptor alpha chains are produced in the human thymus.

The germline V gene (reference sequence) sets CDR1 to LNHNV and CDR2 to YYDKDF. Inclusive of the bounding cysteine and phenylalanine, the CDR3 is 13 residues long. Only CDR3 DNA is held: 39 bases, read in frame from base 1. Unmatched junction bases come to 7, with V trimmed by 8 bases and J by 5 bases. Libraries came from the immunoSEQ multiplex PCR assay. TCRdb limited this immuneACCESS table to in-frame rearrangements with V and J called. A share of clones is missing; checked studies link under half to unresolved V genes, and the rest is unexplained. This sample is represented by 720,000 or so clones; approximately 85% of them were singletons. The ten largest clones take up about 0.011% of the sample. Concerning this clone itself: There is no known antigen for this receptor. No base quality values were provided; no much bigger clone lies one nucleotide off.

This sample also belongs to another study, concerning human thymus T cells. The second study's authors report: Donors were immunologically healthy infants undergoing open corrective cardiac surgery for congenital heart defects in Finland. Thymus tissue was obtained as surgical resects removed during corrective cardiac surgery. Both the thymic and the peripheral blood repertoires appeared to show biased V and J gene segment usage. Highly overlapping thymic TCR repertoires among unrelated individuals were reported in the related research. The study used under 10 infant thymus samples plus four related peripheral blood samples to characterize TCR alpha and beta repertoires. The infant donors were roughly 6 to 244 days old, and the cohort included five to seven males and a couple of females. Thymocytes were freed from the tissue by mechanical means and kept at -70 degrees C as pellets of about 9-30 million cells. A QIAsymphony instrument was used to extract genomic DNA from frozen cell pellets. The immunoSEQ multiplex PCR assay was used to amplify the TCRB and TCRAD loci from a standardized quantity of quality-controlled genomic DNA. The amplicons spanned the V(D)J region and were long enough to cover the CDR3 and allow V and J genes to be identified. The commercial immunoSEQ service was used to sequence amplicons on an Illumina platform. Primer bias and sequencing errors were corrected as previously described, and TCRAD and TCRB definitions were based on the IMGT database. Repertoires were analysed with immunoSEQ Analyzer 3.0 and VDJTools, covering basic statistics, V/J segment usage, diversity estimates, rarefaction and pairwise overlap. Diversity was estimated with Chao1, ChaoE, Efron-Thisted, Shannon and inverse Simpson indices, and also on datasets down-sampled to the smallest sample. Repertoire overlap was assessed by strict matching of CDR3 nucleotide sequence, V gene and J gene, and clustering was done by Jaccard-based multidimensional scaling. On average, about 800,000 unique TCRB clonotypes were obtained from thymus samples, compared with roughly 89,000 from blood samples.

The TCR sequence derives from a girl under three years old with a congenital heart defect. Donor details come from another sample of the same person, matched by shared clones. Source material: thymocytes. The chain joins TRBV15 to TRBJ2-3; 7 bases in between match TRBD2. In nucleotide form, the sequence is TGTGCCACCGTAGGACTAGGTGGAGATACGCAGTATTTT. It encodes CATVGLGGDTQYF.